This T cell receptor (beta chain) stems from a study of blood T cell repertoires in COVID-19. This clone was seen a single time. Assay: immunoSEQ multiplex PCR; the TCRdb copy retains only in-frame clones and omits some. The sample yields roughly 500,000 clones, 89% seen once. CDR1 and CDR2 (germline): SGHRS, YFSETQ. V dropped 3 bases and J dropped 1; count of bases not matched to a gene: 4. The CDR3 extends over 15 amino acids. The sequence was obtained from a man between 18 and 29 years old with COVID-19, enrolled during active disease. The chain employs TRBV5-1 and TRBJ1-1, with 9 nucleotides matching TRBD1. Sequenced sample: peripheral blood. Written as DNA, the CDR3 is TGCGCCAGCAGCTCCGGGACAGGGTCGAACACTGAAGCTTTCTTT. Its protein is CASSSGTGSNTEAFF. The whole variable domain, filled in from reference TRBV5-1 and TRBJ1-1, reads KAGVTQTPRYLIKTRGQQVTLSCSPISGHRSVSWYQQTPGQGLQFLFEYFSETQRNKGNFPGRFSGRQFSNSRSEMNVSTLELGDSALYLCASSSGTGSNTEAFFGQGTRLTVV.